This TCR beta chain was sequenced for a study of blood T cell repertoires in COVID-19 (dated by TCRdb to 2020 to 2021). The study in broad terms: Collaborator samples came from the United States, Italy and Spain and covered acute and convalescent phases of COVID-19. The material from the prospective study consisted of cDNA or gDNA derived from T cells, B-cell-depleted T cells, or PBMCs. Deeply sampled blood TCRbeta repertoires from subjects exposed to, actively infected with, or recovered from COVID-19 were included in the dataset. The repertoires were released in a freely available public database intended as a resource for research on the immune response to SARS-CoV-2. The samples were drawn from two sources: the first 160 participants of the ongoing ImmuneRACE study, and over 950 subjects contributed by 6 global collaborators. The sample metadata nearly always contained a de-identified subject ID, COVID-19 status, age in years and sex. HLA class I and class II types, where available, came from metadata supplied by the sample provider rather than from assay-based typing. The investigation overall reported the following: How much clinical and demographic metadata was included differed by source and by participant, and the metadata was provided uncurated.

Of note for this clone: Its antigen is unknown. No base-level quality is on record; no much larger clone is a single base apart.

Participants in the prospective study were aged about 18 to 95 years, lived in 20 to 30 United States geographic areas, and enrolled through a virtual design. To assign participants to cohorts, the prospective study relied on clinical history that participants themselves reported in a screening survey and a study questionnaire. For ImmuneRACE Cohort 3, a participant was defined as recovered based on two consecutive negative NP/OP PCR tests, clearance by a healthcare professional, or resolution of symptoms. In the prospective study, mobile phlebotomists collected whole blood, serum and a nasopharyngeal or oropharyngeal swab from each participant. Participants in the prospective study had the option to provide additional blood draws and questionnaires over a roughly two-month period. Before DNA extraction, blood samples from the prospective study were shipped at room temperature or frozen. The immunoSEQ Assay, a bias-controlled multiplex PCR, was used to amplify TCRbeta CDR3 regions from genomic DNA. As for the authors' bioinformatics: Nucleated cell counts per sample were estimated from amplification of reference gene primers within the assay. Sequence reads were collapsed and filtered to measure the absolute abundance of every unique TCRbeta CDR3 rearrangement. For each sample, productive Simpson clonality was calculated by taking the square root of Simpson's diversity index across productive rearrangements. What TCRdb holds here is the immuneACCESS table cut down to in-frame rearrangements. Part of the clones is not present; checked against another copy, under half of the missing clones reflect an unresolved V gene, and the others are unexplained. Clone size and V and J calls were adopted from that table, with D and trimming inferred from the DNA. The sample table lists 300,000 or so clones, 87% of them with a count of one. Approximately 6% of the sample is in the top ten clones.

The sequence derives from a woman under 40 who had recovered from COVID-19. The specimen sequenced was PBMCs or T cells enriched from blood (not recorded which).

The CDR3 region reads CASSLGLAGSTDTQYF. The DNA is as follows: TGTGCCAGCAGCTTAGGGTTGGCAGGGAGCACAGATACGCAGTATTTT. The rearranged chain carries TRBV7-9 and TRBJ2-3; perhaps TRBD1 is the D gene, with 5 bases matching. V is shortened by 1 base, J by 0 bases, and the region joining them spans 11 bases. The CDR3 spans 16 residues, from the cysteine through the phenylalanine. CDR3 DNA is the only sequence kept; it has 48 bases, read in frame from the first base. The germline V gene encodes CDR1 SEHNR and CDR2 FQNEAQ (reference sequence).